The rows below give T cell receptor beta chains drawn from one sample of a study of lymphopenia after photon versus proton radiotherapy. Measured with immunoSEQ multiplex PCR; TCRdb has only the in-frame clones, and not every one. The data contain about 68,000 clones, approximately 91% of them seen just once; the ten biggest clones take up around 2.6%. Sequencing used peripheral blood, obtained from a patient treated with photon-based radiotherapy. These receptors were collected from a woman aged 65 to 85 with pancreatic cancer. CDR3s include the opening cysteine and the closing phenylalanine or tryptophan. Each record gives: clone size, V gene, J gene, D gene, CDR3 protein, CDR3 DNA. A D gene is named only where the DNA matches it firmly. Clone size is stated in some rows and not others, as once, few, many or a class when expanded.

NA	TRBV6-4	TRBJ2-1	TRBD2	CASSELAGAIGEQFF	TGTGCCAGCAGTGAACTAGCGGGAGCGATCGGGGAGCAGTTCTTC
NA	TRBV7-2	TRBJ1-1	NA	CASSPTLGRVVNTEAFF	TGTGCCAGCAGCCCGACTTTAGGCAGGGTGGTGAACACTGAAGCTTTCTTT
NA	TRBV27	TRBJ2-7	TRBD2	CARVKPGLAYEQYF	TGTGCCAGGGTAAAACCGGGACTAGCCTACGAGCAGTACTTC
NA	TRBV5-5	TRBJ2-7	TRBD1	CASSLSTTGGITYEQYF	TGTGCCAGCAGCTTAAGTACCACAGGGGGCATAACGTACGAGCAGTACTTC
NA	TRBV7-2	TRBJ2-7	TRBD2	CASSLGLAGVGYEQYF	TGTGCCAGCAGCTTAGGCCTAGCGGGAGTCGGGTACGAGCAGTACTTC
NA	TRBV4-3	TRBJ2-1	NA	CASSQDLLALSYNEQFF	TGCGCCAGCAGCCAAGATTTGCTAGCCCTTTCCTACAATGAGCAGTTCTTC
NA	TRBV28	TRBJ2-2	TRBD1	CASSPSGTGATGELFF	TGTGCCAGCAGCCCGAGCGGGACAGGGGCCACCGGGGAGCTGTTTTTT
NA	TRBV6-1	TRBJ2-5	TRBD1	CASSVRQGASQETQYF	TGTGCCAGCAGTGTGCGACAGGGGGCGTCTCAAGAGACCCAGTACTTC
few	TRBV6-5	TRBJ2-7	TRBD2	CASRPTSAGTYEQYF	TGTGCCAGCAGGCCTACTAGCGCAGGAACCTACGAGCAGTACTTC
NA	TRBV27	TRBJ2-7	NA	CASSLSPLGSYEQYF	TGTGCCAGCAGTTTATCCCCCCTAGGCTCCTACGAGCAGTACTTC
NA	TRBV4-2	TRBJ2-5	NA	CASSQEFGLVGPYQETQYF	TGTGCCAGCAGCCAAGAGTTTGGGCTAGTCGGCCCCTACCAAGAGACCCAGTACTTC
NA	TRBV7-2	TRBJ2-7	NA	CASSFASYEQYF	TGTGCCAGCAGCTTCGCCTCCTACGAGCAGTACTTC
NA	TRBV19	TRBJ2-7	NA	CASQGGDRDEQYF	TGTGCCAGCCAAGGGGGGGATCGCGACGAGCAGTACTTC